Following are 21 T cell receptor beta chains from one sample sequenced in a study of human versus mouse CDR3 diversity and MHC coevolution. The table came from immunoSEQ multiplex PCR; TCRdb's copy has only in-frame clones and leaves some out. The table shows roughly 86,000 clones, with just under 95% occurring only once. The sample taken for sequencing was naive CD4+ T cells from blood. Specified subset: CD45RO-negative CD62L-positive naive CD4 T cells. The receptors originated from a person between 25 and 69 years old in good health.

The chain links TRBV9 to TRBJ1-3; 7 nucleotides match TRBD1. V dropped 4 bases and J dropped 1; count of bases not matched to a gene: 11. Germline loops: CDR1 SGDLS, CDR2 YYNGEE. The CDR3 loop spans 17 amino acids. The CDR3 loop reads CASSPTGTALSGNTIYF. The CDR3 coding sequence is TGTGCCAGCAGCCCAACGGGGACAGCCCTTTCTGGAAACACCATATATTTT.

V is TRBV19 and J is TRBJ1-4, with TRBD1 matching over 8 bases. V lost 8 bases, J lost 0 bases, and 11 bases stayed unmatched. The CDR3 length is 17 residues. From germline, CDR1 is LNHDA and CDR2 SQIVND (reference sequence). The CDR3 loop is CASGPGTGYATNEKLFF. CDR3 in DNA: TGTGCCAGTGGACCCGGGACAGGATATGCAACTAATGAAAAACTGTTTTTT.

As DNA, the CDR3 is TGTGCCAGCAGCTTAGGGACAGGGGGGCATCAGCCCCAGCATTTT. Its translation is CASSLGTGGHQPQHF. This chain connects TRBV7-2 to TRBJ1-5; TRBD1 aligns across 10 bases. J was trimmed by 5 bases and V by 1 base; bases with no gene match: 2. Germline CDR1 SGHTA, CDR2 FQGNSA. The CDR3 loop spans 15 amino acids.

The chain recombines TRBV9 with TRBJ2-7; the D gene is possibly TRBD1 (5 bases). V was clipped by 4 bases and J by 5 bases, with 16 bases between them. This CDR3 spans 14 amino acids. Germline CDR1 and CDR2: SGDLS and YYNGEE. CDR3 sequence (DNA): TGTGCCAGCAGCCCCATCCCAGACAGAAACGAGCAGTACTTC. This encodes CASSPIPDRNEQYF.

The rearrangement uses TRBV7-2 and TRBJ2-3; the match to TRBD2 covers 13 bases. This CDR3 region has 18 residues. CDR1 is SGHTA and CDR2 is FQGNSA in the germline V gene. V lost 2 bases and J lost 4; bases outside the gene matches: 9. The CDR3 DNA reads as TGTGCCAGCAGCTTACTGGGACTAGCGGGACCGGGCCCAGATACGCAGTATTTT. Protein product: CASSLLGLAGPGPDTQYF.

The chain carries TRBV23-1 and TRBJ1-6, with a possible D match to TRBD1 (5 bases). TRBV23-1 is classed as an ORF, of uncertain function. V dropped 4 bases and J dropped 8 bases, with 18 bases sitting between them. The CDR3 extends over 16 amino acids. The CDR3 protein is CASSLFIRRGYSPLHF. The CDR3 DNA follows: TGCGCCAGCAGTCTTTTTATTAGGAGGGGATATTCACCCCTCCACTTT.

The chain uses TRBV6-1 and TRBJ2-3, with 9 positions matching TRBD2. J gave up 4 bases and V 3 bases, and 8 bases lay outside the gene matches. CDR1 is MNHNS and CDR2 is SASEGT in the germline V gene. The CDR3 length is 16 residues. The CDR3 loop reads CASSEVGGGASDTQYF. The CDR3 bases are TGTGCCAGCAGTGAGGTTGGCGGGGGGGCGTCAGATACGCAGTATTTT.

This clone was recorded once. V gene TRBV14 combines with J gene TRBJ2-3; D possibly corresponds to TRBD1 (7 bases). With 0 bases removed from V and 5 bases from J, the gap between germline ends came to 24 bases. This CDR3 comprises 19 residues. The germline gives CDR1 SGHDN, CDR2 FVKESK. CDR3 nucleotides: TGTGCCAGCAGCCAAGAACCCGTCAGGCGGGATCCAGGGGGAGATACGCAGTATTTT. Amino acid sequence: CASSQEPVRRDPGGDTQYF.

The chain has TRBV2 and TRBJ2-7; TRBD1 matches at 9 bases. Trimming took 6 bases from V and 2 from J; bases not matched to a gene: 5. The germline V gene has CDR1 SNHLY and CDR2 FYNNEI. The CDR3 is 14 residues long. CDR3 protein: CASRWTGAPYEQYF. The CDR3 region has the DNA TGTGCCAGCAGGTGGACAGGGGCCCCCTACGAGCAGTACTTC. Filled out from reference TRBV2 and TRBJ2-7, the complete variable domain reads EPEVTQTPSHQVTQMGQEVILRCVPISNHLYFYWYRQILGQKVEFLVSFYNNEISEKSEIFDDQFSVERPDGSNFTLKIRSTKLEDSAMYFCASRWTGAPYEQYFGPGTRLTVT.

The chain has TRBV6-6 and TRBJ1-2, with 8 bases that match TRBD1. The CDR3 contains 13 residues. CDR1 and CDR2 (germline): MNHNY, SVGAGI (reference sequence). J was trimmed by 7 bases and V by 5 bases; bases with no gene match: 6. The CDR3 loop reads CASSPDRDSGYTF. CDR3 nucleotide sequence: TGTGCCAGCAGTCCGGACAGGGACAGTGGCTACACCTTC.

This clone is a singleton in its sample. This sequence joins TRBV19 and TRBJ2-7; 9 nucleotides agree with TRBD1. With V trimmed by 7 bases and J by 1 base, 8 bases remained unmatched. The CDR3 consists of 15 residues. Germline assignment: CDR1 LNHDA and CDR2 SQIVND (reference sequence). DNA for the CDR3: TGTGCCAGTACCTATTCCGGGACAGGGTCCTACGAGCAGTACTTC. It specifies CASTYSGTGSYEQYF.

The V gene is TRBV28, the J gene TRBJ1-5; D is possibly TRBD1 (6 bases). The CDR3 is made up of 15 amino acids. Looked up from germline, CDR1 is MDHEN and CDR2 is SYDVKM. Trimming stripped 6 bases from V and 6 bases from J, with 18 bases between. CDR3 in DNA: TGTGCCAGCAGATCTCAACAGGGAAGAGGTCAGCCCCAGCATTTT. This codes for CASRSQQGRGQPQHF.

The J gene is TRBJ2-3, the V gene TRBV6-4, with 13 bases lining up with TRBD2. This CDR3 comprises 16 residues. From germline, CDR1 is MRHNA and CDR2 SNTAGT. After removal of 0 bases from V and 4 bases from J, the junction contained 1 base not matched to a gene. CDR3 nucleotides: TGTGCCAGCAGTGACTCTACTAGCGGGAGGGCAGATACGCAGTATTTT. Protein: CASSDSTSGRADTQYF.

Here the CDR3 reads CASSAQGLANYGYTF. CDR3 nucleotide sequence: TGTGCCAGCAGCGCCCAGGGACTAGCTAACTATGGCTACACCTTC. V gene TRBV9 combines with J gene TRBJ1-2, with a possible D match to TRBD1 (5 bases). Germline V gives CDR1 SGDLS, CDR2 YYNGEE. This CDR3 has 15 residues. Trimming removed 3 bases from V and 0 bases from J, with 12 bases in between.

This clone was found once. J is TRBJ1-3 and V is TRBV5-1; no reliable D call. CDR3 length: 15 amino acids. V lost 1 base and J 2 bases, leaving 10 bases between the germline ends. The germline V gene has CDR1 SGHRS and CDR2 YFSETQ. The CDR3 loop is CASSLMGNPGNTIYF. The CDR3 nucleotides read TGCGCCAGCAGCTTGATGGGCAATCCTGGAAACACCATATATTTT.

The rearrangement joins TRBV4-3 to TRBJ1-1, with a possible D match to TRBD1 (5 bases). The CDR3 covers 15 residues. V was cut by 1 base and J by 5 bases, with 14 bases left in between. Germline loops: CDR1 LGHNA, CDR2 YSLEER. CDR3 bases: TGCGCCAGCAGCCAAGTCGCGCAGCGGGGGACTGAAGCTTTCTTT. Residues: CASSQVAQRGTEAFF.

This chain uses TRBV11-2 with TRBJ1-6, with 9 bases fitting TRBD1. This CDR3 is 16 amino acids long. Germline values: CDR1 SGHAT, CDR2 FQNNGV. The J segment lost 6 bases and the V segment lost 2 bases, leaving 5 bases of the junction unmatched. CDR3 nucleotides: TGTGCCAGCAGCTTAAGTTTGACAGGGGGTAATTCACCCCTCCACTTT. It is translated as CASSLSLTGGNSPLHF. The full variable domain, in which reference TRBV11-2 and TRBJ1-6 provide the parts outside the CDR3, is EAGVAQSPRYKIIEKRQSVAFWCNPISGHATLYWYQQILGQGPKLLIQFQNNGVVDDSQLPKDRFSAERLKGVDSTLKIQPAKLEDSAVYLCASSLSLTGGNSPLHFGNGTRLTVT.

CDR3 nucleotides: TGTGCCAGCAGCTTAGATCGGGACAGGGGTAATGAGCAGTTCTTC. As protein: CASSLDRDRGNEQFF. The rearrangement links TRBV7-2 to TRBJ2-1; TRBD1 aligns across 10 bases. The CDR3 totals 15 residues. Germline V lookup: CDR1 SGHTA, CDR2 FQGNSA. V shed 1 base, J shed 7 bases, and the junction held 4 bases outside the gene matches.

V usage is TRBV6-5 and J usage is TRBJ2-1, with a tentative D call TRBD2 (5 bases). The V end was cut by 2 bases, the J end by 4 bases, with 15 bases between. CDR1 is MNHEY and CDR2 is SVGAGI in the germline V gene. This CDR3 region has 16 residues. CDR3: CASSYNGGRSYNEQFF. In nucleotides, the CDR3 is TGTGCCAGCAGTTACAACGGCGGGCGGAGTTACAATGAGCAGTTCTTC.

Only a few counts were recorded for this clone. CDR3 residues: CASSLGSGAYEQYF. Written as DNA, the CDR3 is TGTGCCAGCAGCTTAGGTAGCGGAGCCTACGAGCAGTACTTC. The genes are TRBV7-9 and TRBJ2-7; possible D gene TRBD2, 6 bases. The CDR3 is 14 residues long. V was cut by 1 base and J by 2 bases, with 9 bases left in between. Germline V CDR1 and CDR2: SEHNR, FQNEAQ (reference sequence). Drawing the rest from reference TRBV7-9 and TRBJ2-7, the complete variable domain is DTGVSQNPRHKITKRGQNVTFRCDPISEHNRLYWYRQTLGQGPEFLTYFQNEAQLEKSRLLSDRFSAERPKGSFSTLEIQRTEQGDSAMYLCASSLGSGAYEQYFGPGTRLTVT.

The rearrangement links TRBV9 to TRBJ2-1, with 9 bases that match TRBD1. The CDR3 length is 17 residues. V lost 0 bases to trimming and J lost 8 bases; unmatched junction nucleotides: 12. Per germline, CDR1 SGDLS and CDR2 YYNGEE. The CDR3 region is CASSVEAGTGGGHEQFF. CDR3 bases: TGTGCCAGCAGCGTAGAGGCCGGAACAGGGGGCGGCCATGAGCAGTTCTTC. Based on the CDR3 plus reference TRBV9 and TRBJ2-1, the full variable domain is DSGVTQTPKHLITATGQRVTLRCSPRSGDLSVYWYQQSLDQGLQFLIQYYNGEERAKGNILERFSAQQFPDLHSELNLSSLELGDSALYFCASSVEAGTGGGHEQFFGPGTRLTVL.